This T cell receptor (beta chain) comes out of a study of blood T cell repertoires in COVID-19. Study summary: COVID-19 samples, acute and convalescent, were from the United States, Italy and Spain. PBMCs, B-cell-depleted T cells, or T cells were the source of the cDNA or gDNA that made up the material.

After removal of 6 bases from V and 7 bases from J, the junction contained 3 bases not matched to a gene. The CDR3 is 12 amino acids. Methods used by the authors: The authors estimated nucleated cell counts from reference gene primer amplification. Only in-frame clones appear in the TCRdb table, and some are missing; sequencing was by immunoSEQ multiplex PCR. The D gene and trimming were derived from the DNA, and the V and J assignments and clone size from that table. The table lists approximately 100,000 clones, more than 80% of them singletons. The V and J genes are TRBV12-3 or TRBV12-4 and TRBJ1-3; 7 nucleotides align to TRBD1. The sequence was collected from a human donor in a cohort sampled during active COVID-19. The specimen sequenced was peripheral blood. CDR3 protein: CASRTGENTIYF. The CDR3 coding sequence is TGTGCCAGCAGAACAGGGGAGAACACCATATATTTT.